This T cell receptor beta chain was obtained from a study of prognosis after radiotherapy for stage I lung cancer. On CT and PET/CT, all patients were node-negative, and none had prior chemotherapy, radiotherapy or other malignancies. CDR3 length: 15 residues. Per the germline V gene, CDR1 is MGHDK and CDR2 is SYGVNS. Trimming took 0 bases from V and 1 from J, leaving 9 bases between them. TCR beta CDR3 amplification from genomic DNA was performed by two-round multiplex PCR. First-round PCR used primers specific to each TRBV and TRBJ gene. TCRdb reanalysed the multiplex PCR reads using MiXCR and keeps one entry per CDR3 protein. The sample carries around 16,000 distinct CDR3 sequences, just under 45% recorded once.

The rearrangement links TRBV25-1 to TRBJ1-1; no firm D call. This receptor was taken from a donor aged 50 or older with non-small cell lung cancer. The specimen was PBMCs, collected before or after stereotactic body radiation therapy (not recorded which). CDR3 loop: CASSEYGKGNTEAFF. CDR3 nucleotides: TGTGCCAGCAGTGAATATGGAAAAGGGAACACTGAAGCTTTCTTT.